A selection of T cell receptor beta chains follows, all from one sample in a study of cytomegalovirus exposure and HLA in healthy donors. Profiled with immunoSEQ multiplex PCR; TCRdb holds only in-frame clones, not every one. The sample totals 45,000 to 70,000 clones. What was sequenced was PBMCs. These receptors were collected from a woman aged 50 to 60 in good health and CMV-seropositive. Both conserved end residues are part of each CDR3. Fields, in order: V gene, J gene, CDR3 length, D gene, clone size, CDR3 DNA, CDR3 protein. D genes are given only for firm matches. Only some rows state a clone size, as once, few, many or a class for expanded clones.

TRBV7-2	TRBJ2-1	16	TRBD2	NA	TGTGCCAGCACCCCGACCCCTAGCGGGGTTAGCAATGAGCAGTTCTTC	CASTPTPSGVSNEQFF
TRBV6-1	TRBJ2-7	15	TRBD1	NA	TGTGCCAGCAGTGCCCGGGGACAGGGGATCCACGAGCAGTACTTC	CASSARGQGIHEQYF
TRBV28	TRBJ1-5	16	TRBD1	NA	TGTGCCAGCAGGGGTTCCGGGACAGGGGGACCACAGCCCCAGCATTTT	CASRGSGTGGPQPQHF
TRBV6-5	TRBJ1-4	15	NA	NA	TGTGCCAGCAGTTACTTATCGGGACACAATGAAAAACTGTTTTTT	CASSYLSGHNEKLFF
TRBV13	TRBJ2-7	15	NA	NA	TGTGCCAGCAGCTCCGAAGGAGGGGTGAGGGACGAGCAGTACTTC	CASSSEGGVRDEQYF
TRBV27	TRBJ1-5	14	NA	NA	TGTGCCAGCAGTGATTATGGGCCCAATCAGCCCCAGCATTTT	CASSDYGPNQPQHF
TRBV7-2	TRBJ2-1	13	NA	NA	TGTGCCAGCAGCTACGAGGCTTACAATGAGCAGTTCTTC	CASSYEAYNEQFF
TRBV6-6	TRBJ2-7	13	TRBD1	NA	TGTGCCAGCAGTAGGGGGACAGGGGACGAGCAGTACTTC	CASSRGTGDEQYF
TRBV18	TRBJ2-3	14	TRBD1	NA	TGTGCCAGCTCCCCCGGGACAGGGAGGGATACGCAGTATTTT	CASSPGTGRDTQYF
TRBV19	TRBJ2-7	17	NA	NA	TGTGCCAGTAGTATAGATGGGTCGGCGGAATTACCCTACGAGCAGTACTTC	CASSIDGSAELPYEQYF
TRBV30	TRBJ1-1	13	NA	NA	TGTGCCTGGAGTGACACCTTTGGTGGGAGGGCTTTCTTT	CAWSDTFGGRAFF
TRBV25-1	TRBJ1-1	13	NA	NA	TGTGCCAGCAGTTGGGGCTCAGGCTCGGGAGCTTTCTTT	CASSWGSGSGAFF
TRBV13	TRBJ1-1	14	TRBD1	NA	TGTGCCAGCAGCCCCTGGACAGGGGGGGTTGAAGCTTTCTTT	CASSPWTGGVEAFF
TRBV18	TRBJ1-4	16	NA	NA	TGTGCCAGCTCACCACGACAGACTGCAACTAATGAAAAACTGTTTTTT	CASSPRQTATNEKLFF
TRBV2	TRBJ1-5	14	NA	NA	TGTGCCAGCAGTGAAGCGTCACCCAGGCAGCCCCAGCATTTT	CASSEASPRQPQHF
TRBV4-1	TRBJ1-5	14	NA	NA	TGCGCCAGCAGCCTTCAAAATAGCAATCAGCCCCAGCATTTT	CASSLQNSNQPQHF
TRBV5-5	TRBJ2-1	14	NA	NA	TGTGCCAGCAGCACCGGGACACTCCAAAATGAGCAGTTCTTC	CASSTGTLQNEQFF
TRBV5-1	TRBJ2-3	13	NA	NA	TGCGCCAGCAGGGAGGGGGCCGCAGATACGCAGTATTTT	CASREGAADTQYF
TRBV5-6	TRBJ2-7	19	TRBD2	NA	TGTGCCAGCAGCCGGGGCCCGGGACTAGCGGGGGATTCCTCCTACGAGCAGTACTTC	CASSRGPGLAGDSSYEQYF
TRBV28	TRBJ1-2	14	NA	NA	TGTGCCAGCAGTTTAGACAGCACTAACTATGGCTACACCTTC	CASSLDSTNYGYTF
TRBV30	TRBJ2-1	15	TRBD1	NA	TGTGCCTGGAGTCATCGGACAGGGGGTTCCAATGAGCAGTTCTTC	CAWSHRTGGSNEQFF
TRBV7-9	TRBJ1-2	15	NA	NA	TGTGCCAGCAGCTTAGCTTCAGGGTTAGCAGCTGGCTACACCTTC	CASSLASGLAAGYTF
TRBV5-1	TRBJ1-1	14	TRBD1	NA	TGCGCCAGCAGCCGGGACAGTGTGCAGACTGAAGCTTTCTTT	CASSRDSVQTEAFF
TRBV7-2	TRBJ1-2	13	TRBD1	NA	TGTGCCAGCAGCTTGGACAGGGGTTATGGCTACACCTTC	CASSLDRGYGYTF
TRBV11-2	TRBJ2-3	14	NA	NA	TGTGCCAGCAGCTTATCGGGGGGCACAGATACGCAGTATTTT	CASSLSGGTDTQYF
TRBV14	TRBJ2-2	16	NA	NA	TGTGCCAGCAGCCAAGCGAAGACACGTAACACCGGGGAGCTGTTTTTT	CASSQAKTRNTGELFF
TRBV7-2	TRBJ2-7	14	NA	NA	TGTGCCAGCAGCCCCTTGGGACTGAGCTACGAGCAGTACTTC	CASSPLGLSYEQYF
TRBV18	TRBJ1-1	16	NA	NA	TGTGCCAGCTCAGCGCACGGGGGGGTAAGGGACACTGAAGCTTTCTTT	CASSAHGGVRDTEAFF
TRBV5-1	TRBJ2-7	15	TRBD1	NA	TGCGCCAGCAGCTCTGACAGGGGGAGCTCCTACGAGCAGTACTTC	CASSSDRGSSYEQYF
TRBV9	TRBJ2-1	16	TRBD1	NA	TGTGCCAGCAGCGATCGAGGGGACAGGGTCCAGCATGAGCAGTTCTTC	CASSDRGDRVQHEQFF
TRBV2	TRBJ2-5	16	TRBD2	NA	TGTGCCAGCAGTGTGGGAGCGGGAGGGCCTCAAGAGACCCAGTACTTC	CASSVGAGGPQETQYF
TRBV25-1	TRBJ1-2	11	NA	NA	TGTGCCAGCAGTGAATCTCTCGGCTACACCTTC	CASSESLGYTF
TRBV5-4	TRBJ2-7	14	TRBD1	NA	TGTGCCAGCAGCCACCGGGACAGCCCCTACGAGCAGTACTTC	CASSHRDSPYEQYF
TRBV6-5	TRBJ1-3	16	NA	NA	TGTGCCAGCAGTTACTCGAGATTGCTTTCTGGAAACACCATATATTTT	CASSYSRLLSGNTIYF
TRBV7-2	TRBJ1-1	15	NA	NA	TGTGCCAGCAGCCAAAAGCCCACGCTGCGGACTGAAGCTTTCTTT	CASSQKPTLRTEAFF
TRBV7-2	TRBJ1-2	15	NA	NA	TGTGCCAGCAGCCCTCCCCGGGCTCTCGGAGGGTTCTACACCTTC	CASSPPRALGGFYTF
TRBV4-2	TRBJ2-2	13	NA	NA	TGTGCCAGCAGCCTGGGGGGAACCGGGGAGCTGTTTTTT	CASSLGGTGELFF
TRBV19	TRBJ2-1	13	TRBD2	NA	TGTGCCAGTAGTTGGACTAGAGAGTCTGAGCAGTTCTTC	CASSWTRESEQFF
TRBV10-3	TRBJ1-1	15	NA	NA	TGTGCCATCAGTGAGTCGCAAGACATTAACACTGAAGCTTTCTTT	CAISESQDINTEAFF
TRBV13	TRBJ1-1	18	NA	NA	TGTGCTTCAAGCCAGGGAGGAGGATGGTTCCCTCAGAACACTGAAGCTTTCTTT	CASSQGGGWFPQNTEAFF
TRBV2	TRBJ2-7	13	NA	NA	TGTGCCAGCAGTGATGGGAGCTCCTACGAGCAGTACTTC	CASSDGSSYEQYF
TRBV23-1	TRBJ1-4	13	TRBD1	NA	TGCGCCAGCATACCGACAGGGGGAGAAAAACTGTTTTTT	CASIPTGGEKLFF
TRBV6-4	TRBJ2-1	15	TRBD2	medium-sized	TGTGCCAGCAGTGACTCTAGCGGGGGGGCCAATGAGCAGTTCTTC	CASSDSSGGANEQFF
TRBV9	TRBJ1-3	17	NA	NA	TGTGCCAGCAGCGTAGTTCCGACGGGGAGCTCTGGAAACACCATATATTTT	CASSVVPTGSSGNTIYF
TRBV18	TRBJ2-3	15	NA	NA	TGTGCCAGCTCACCACTAGTAGAACGCACAGATACGCAGTATTTT	CASSPLVERTDTQYF
TRBV9	TRBJ1-6	17	NA	NA	TGTGCCAGCAGGGGGGGACCCGGCGGCTCCTATAATTCACCCCTCCACTTT	CASRGGPGGSYNSPLHF
TRBV18	TRBJ1-6	14	NA	NA	TGTGCCAGCTCACCAGGACTGGAGGGGTCACCCCTCCACTTT	CASSPGLEGSPLHF
TRBV4-1	TRBJ1-1	14	NA	NA	TGCGCCAGCAGCCAAGTACTGGTTTTCACTGAAGCTTTCTTT	CASSQVLVFTEAFF
TRBV7-2	TRBJ2-5	18	TRBD1	NA	TGTGCCAGCAGCTTAGCGCCGGGACAGGGGGTCCGTCAAGAGACCCAGTACTTC	CASSLAPGQGVRQETQYF
TRBV11-3	TRBJ1-1	13	NA	NA	TGTGCCAGCAGCTTACCCAGGGGCACTGAAGCTTTCTTT	CASSLPRGTEAFF
TRBV4-2	TRBJ2-2	17	NA	NA	TGTGCCAGCAGCCCCCGCGCGGACTTCTCCAACACCGGGGAGCTGTTTTTT	CASSPRADFSNTGELFF
TRBV6-5	TRBJ2-7	14	TRBD2	NA	TGTGCCAGCAGTTACGCGGCGGGGGGTTACGAGCAGTACTTC	CASSYAAGGYEQYF
TRBV19	TRBJ2-1	16	TRBD2	NA	TGTGCCAGTAGTATAGATCCGGGGGGGCCTCTCAATGAGCAGTTCTTC	CASSIDPGGPLNEQFF
TRBV27	TRBJ2-2	14	NA	NA	TGTGCCAGCAGTCTGACTAGGTTCACCGGGGAGCTGTTTTTT	CASSLTRFTGELFF
TRBV4-1	TRBJ1-5	14	NA	NA	TGCGCCAGCAGCCCTTCGGCAGGCGTTCAGCCCCAGCATTTT	CASSPSAGVQPQHF